A selection of T cell receptor beta chains follows, all from one sample in a study of shared T cell receptors in the human thymus. Repertoires were generated with immunoSEQ multiplex PCR, while TCRdb's copy carries only in-frame clones and drops some. The top ten hold 0.01% of the sample, which has some 720,000 clones, around nine tenths seen once. These data were also filed under a second study, of human thymus T cells.

The sequencing input was thymocytes. The source of these receptors is a boy in the first two years of life with a congenital heart defect. Each CDR3 is given with its conserved first and last residue. Each record gives: CDR3 length, D gene, V gene, J gene, clone size, CDR3 protein, CDR3 DNA. D genes are given only for firm matches. Only some rows state a clone size, as once, few, many or a class for expanded clones.

cdr3_length: 14
d_call: NA
v_call: TRBV7-2
j_call: TRBJ2-5
clone_size: NA
cdr3_aa: CASSLPGAGETQYF
cdr3_nt: TGTGCCAGCAGCTTACCGGGAGCGGGAGAGACCCAGTACTTC

cdr3_length: 16
d_call: NA
v_call: TRBV7-2
j_call: TRBJ2-7
clone_size: NA
cdr3_aa: CASSSAAREYDYEQYF
cdr3_nt: TGTGCCAGCAGTTCAGCCGCTCGGGAGTACGACTACGAGCAGTACTTC

cdr3_length: 12
d_call: NA
v_call: TRBV5-6
j_call: TRBJ2-3
clone_size: NA
cdr3_aa: CASSRPGDTQYF
cdr3_nt: TGTGCCAGCAGCCGACCGGGGGATACGCAGTATTTT

cdr3_length: 15
d_call: NA
v_call: TRBV11-3
j_call: TRBJ2-7
clone_size: NA
cdr3_aa: CASSPTGKGPYEQYF
cdr3_nt: TGTGCCAGCAGCCCTACAGGGAAGGGCCCCTACGAGCAGTACTTC

cdr3_length: 16
d_call: NA
v_call: TRBV5-3
j_call: TRBJ2-1
clone_size: once
cdr3_aa: CARRLEQSLTYNEQFF
cdr3_nt: TGTGCCAGAAGACTAGAACAGTCACTCACCTACAATGAGCAGTTCTTC

cdr3_length: 15
d_call: TRBD1
v_call: TRBV14
j_call: TRBJ2-1
clone_size: NA
cdr3_aa: CASSPDRPYYNEQFF
cdr3_nt: TGTGCCAGCAGCCCGGACAGGCCCTACTACAATGAGCAGTTCTTC

cdr3_length: 16
d_call: TRBD2
v_call: TRBV2
j_call: TRBJ2-7
clone_size: NA
cdr3_aa: CASSDDTSGASYEQYF
cdr3_nt: TGTGCCAGCAGTGACGACACTAGCGGCGCCTCCTACGAGCAGTACTTC

cdr3_length: 18
d_call: NA
v_call: TRBV7-9
j_call: TRBJ2-2
clone_size: few
cdr3_aa: CASTPRGGPDLNTGELFF
cdr3_nt: TGTGCCAGCACGCCTCGGGGAGGCCCCGACCTGAACACCGGGGAGCTGTTTTTT

cdr3_length: 13
d_call: NA
v_call: TRBV4-1
j_call: TRBJ1-3
clone_size: NA
cdr3_aa: CASSQDRGDTIYF
cdr3_nt: TGCGCCAGCAGCCAAGACCGCGGGGACACCATATATTTT

cdr3_length: 14
d_call: TRBD2
v_call: TRBV2
j_call: TRBJ2-7
clone_size: NA
cdr3_aa: CASNGTSGRFEQYF
cdr3_nt: TGTGCCAGCAACGGAACGAGCGGGAGGTTCGAGCAGTACTTC

cdr3_length: 18
d_call: NA
v_call: TRBV4-2
j_call: TRBJ2-3
clone_size: NA
cdr3_aa: CASSQDPSAREISDTQYF
cdr3_nt: TGTGCCAGCAGCCAAGACCCCTCCGCGAGGGAGATATCAGATACGCAGTATTTT

cdr3_length: 19
d_call: TRBD2
v_call: TRBV5-1
j_call: TRBJ2-1
clone_size: NA
cdr3_aa: CASRGSGTSGRAVKNEQFF
cdr3_nt: TGCGCCAGCAGAGGATCCGGGACTAGCGGGAGGGCCGTAAAAAATGAGCAGTTCTTC

cdr3_length: 13
d_call: NA
v_call: TRBV28
j_call: TRBJ1-4
clone_size: few
cdr3_aa: CASSLARHEKLFF
cdr3_nt: TGTGCCAGCAGTTTGGCGAGGCATGAAAAACTGTTTTTT

cdr3_length: 14
d_call: NA
v_call: TRBV5-4
j_call: TRBJ2-5
clone_size: NA
cdr3_aa: CASSRMGRGETQYF
cdr3_nt: TGTGCCAGCAGCCGGATGGGCAGGGGCGAGACCCAGTACTTC

cdr3_length: 15
d_call: TRBD1
v_call: TRBV6-1
j_call: TRBJ1-1
clone_size: NA
cdr3_aa: CASRKPGGGNTEAFF
cdr3_nt: TGTGCCAGCAGGAAACCAGGGGGCGGCAACACTGAAGCTTTCTTT

cdr3_length: 15
d_call: TRBD1
v_call: TRBV6-6
j_call: TRBJ2-3
clone_size: NA
cdr3_aa: CASSYSQGTTDTQYF
cdr3_nt: TGTGCCAGCAGTTACTCACAGGGGACCACAGATACGCAGTATTTT

cdr3_length: 16
d_call: NA
v_call: TRBV7-8
j_call: TRBJ1-2
clone_size: NA
cdr3_aa: CASSLTPYKKEYGYTF
cdr3_nt: TGTGCCAGCAGCTTAACCCCTTACAAGAAGGAGTATGGCTACACCTTC

cdr3_length: 15
d_call: TRBD2
v_call: TRBV27
j_call: TRBJ2-1
clone_size: NA
cdr3_aa: CASRPTSGEYNEQFF
cdr3_nt: TGTGCCAGCAGGCCTACTAGCGGAGAGTACAATGAGCAGTTCTTC